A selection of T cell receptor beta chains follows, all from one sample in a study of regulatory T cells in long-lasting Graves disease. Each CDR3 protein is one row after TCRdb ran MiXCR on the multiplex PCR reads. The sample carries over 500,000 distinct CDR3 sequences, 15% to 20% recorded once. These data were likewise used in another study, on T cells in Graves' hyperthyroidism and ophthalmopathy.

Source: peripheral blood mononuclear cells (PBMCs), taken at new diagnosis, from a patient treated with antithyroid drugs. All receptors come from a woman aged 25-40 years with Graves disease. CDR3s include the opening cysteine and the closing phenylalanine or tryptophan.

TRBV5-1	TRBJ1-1	CATVSGDGSTEAFF
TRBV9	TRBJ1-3	CASSPSGTAKDTIYF
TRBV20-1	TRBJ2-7	CSVMVGSQYEQYF
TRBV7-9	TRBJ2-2	CASRKPGDRAKTGELFF
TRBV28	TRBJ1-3	CASTKGPGGNTIYF
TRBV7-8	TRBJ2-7	CASRGDRGTVYEQYF
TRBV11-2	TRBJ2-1	CASSLLDHEQFF
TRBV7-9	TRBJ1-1	CASSFGGARLNTEAFF
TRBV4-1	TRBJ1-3	CASSQLTGTGNTIYF
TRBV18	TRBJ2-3	CASSPPSITDTQYF
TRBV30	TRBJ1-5	CAWSPGGRQPQHF
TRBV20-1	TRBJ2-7	CSARRDRGPYEQYF
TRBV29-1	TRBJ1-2	CSVDFRSYGYTF
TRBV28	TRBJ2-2	CASSPHQIRGRMFF
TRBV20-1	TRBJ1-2	CSAPRTGSVTF
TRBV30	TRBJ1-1	CAWNRGAEAFF
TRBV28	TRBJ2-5	CASSLVQEGTQYF
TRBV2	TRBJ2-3	CASSEARSDTQYF
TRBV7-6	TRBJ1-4	CASGAGGTTNEKLFF
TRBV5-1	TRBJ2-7	CASSLLTGEDQQYF
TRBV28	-	CASSLGRGVAGVETQYF
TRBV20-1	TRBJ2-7	CSAIRTGDSYEQYF
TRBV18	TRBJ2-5	CASSQGLEETQYF
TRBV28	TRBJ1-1	CASSFLGGVVNTEAFF
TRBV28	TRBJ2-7	CASSLTSYEQYF
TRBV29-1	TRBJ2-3	CSAPRLGVSTDTQYF
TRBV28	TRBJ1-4	CASSSNLGGYEKLFF
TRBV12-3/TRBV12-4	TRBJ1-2	CASSLEAQGRRGYTF
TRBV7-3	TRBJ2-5	CASSSASGRRETQYF
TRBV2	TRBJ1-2	CASSVGLGGYTF
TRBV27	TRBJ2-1	CASSLSGLAGEKQFF
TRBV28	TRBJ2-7	CASSTPGQGYYEQYF
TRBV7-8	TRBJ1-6	CASSLVSSANSPLHF
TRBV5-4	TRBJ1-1	CASSFLVGSEAFF
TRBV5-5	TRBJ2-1	CASSLQGQTAVNEQFF
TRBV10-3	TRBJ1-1	CAITPQGEGTEAFF
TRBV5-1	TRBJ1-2	CASSLALGAGYGYTF
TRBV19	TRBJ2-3	CASSRTSGRLSSTDTQYF
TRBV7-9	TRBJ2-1	CASSFTSGMYNEQFF
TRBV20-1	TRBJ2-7	CSARVQSGLLNF
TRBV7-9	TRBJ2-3	CAGSLANRLSSTDTQYF
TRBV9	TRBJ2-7	CASSPGDAYEQYF
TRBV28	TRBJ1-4	CASSLIGLTGHNEKLFF
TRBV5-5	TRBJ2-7	CASSPSLAGGPHEQYF
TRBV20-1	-	CSATSPVGRGYEQYF
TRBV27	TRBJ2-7	CASSSLAGAQYEQYF
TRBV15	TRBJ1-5	CATSRDDNQPQHF
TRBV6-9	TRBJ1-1	CASSYPPDMNTEAFF
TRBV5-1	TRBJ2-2	CASSPDSNTGELFF
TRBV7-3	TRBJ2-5	CASSPGGARETQYF
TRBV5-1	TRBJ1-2	CASSLRTEGNYGYTF
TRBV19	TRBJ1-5	CASSNTDRVPSNQPQHF
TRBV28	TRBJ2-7	CASTPSGAGPSEQYF
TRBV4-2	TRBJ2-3	CASSQEAGGTTQYF
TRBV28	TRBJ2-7	CATGTSGHYEQYF